This T cell receptor beta chain was retrieved from a study of blood T cell repertoires in COVID-19. CDR3 length equals 14 residues. The ends lost 6 bases at V and 10 bases at J; junction bases unmatched: 9. CDR1 and CDR2 (germline): LGHDT, YNNKEL (reference sequence). This clone was observed a few times. As originally analysed: By means of reference gene primer amplification, nucleated cell counts were estimated. Repertoires were generated with immunoSEQ multiplex PCR, while TCRdb's copy carries only in-frame clones and drops some. The DNA was the basis for D and trimming; V, J and clone size are from that table. The sample holds some 180,000 clones, about 88% seen once. This study enrolled people aged about 18 to 90 from around 25 US geographic areas. Cohort assignment relied on participant-reported clinical history.

The clonotype comes from a middle-aged woman in a cohort exposed to, infected with or recovered from COVID-19 (not recorded which). The rearrangement links TRBV3-1 (or the pseudogene TRBV3-2) to TRBJ1-2; 12 nucleotides agree with TRBD1. The sequenced sample consisted of PBMCs or T cells enriched from blood (not recorded which). The CDR3 sequence: CASRRGQGAVDYTF. The CDR3 DNA is TGTGCCAGCAGGCGGGGACAGGGGGCGGTCGACTACACCTTC.